The 24 T cell receptor beta chains below come from one sample, sequenced in a study of T-cell memory formation after mild COVID-19. TCRdb re-called the 5' RACE reads with MiXCR, one entry per CDR3 protein. Of hundreds of thousands of distinct CDR3 sequences listed, roughly 20% are singletons. The sample consisted of PBMCs or a T cell subset sorted from them (not recorded which). Receptor source: an adult woman who had mild COVID-19 (a few samples of this study predate the infection). Cell type and time point are not known.

The gene calls are TRBV4-3 and TRBJ1-1; 10 positions agree with TRBD1. From germline, CDR1 is LGHNA and CDR2 YSLEER. This CDR3 is 15 amino acids long. V lost 1 base, J lost 9 bases, and 8 bases stayed unmatched. This CDR3 is CASSQALRQGAKAFF. The DNA of the CDR3 is TGCGCCAGCAGCCAAGCTCTACGACAGGGGGCGAAAGCTTTCTTT.

DNA of the CDR3: TGTGCCAGCAGTTACGGGAATACCTACGAGCAGTACTTC. Encoded protein: CASSYGNTYEQYF. The J gene is TRBJ2-7, the V gene TRBV6-5; D not resolved. The germline V and J ends were trimmed by 2 bases and 2 bases, with 7 bases remaining between them. This CDR3 has 13 residues. Per the germline V gene, CDR1 is MNHEY and CDR2 is SVGAGI.

This chain uses TRBV6-1 with TRBJ1-2; D is unclear. CDR3 length: 14 residues. V was shortened by 4 bases and J by 2 bases, with 11 bases between the two germline ends. Germline V lookup: CDR1 MNHNS, CDR2 SASEGT. In nucleotides, the CDR3 is TGTGCCAGCAGTGGTGGGCCGCTGAACTATGGCTACACCTTC. The encoded protein is CASSGGPLNYGYTF.

The chain is built from TRBV20-1 and TRBJ2-5; the D gene is possibly TRBD2 (6 bases). The CDR3 spans 15 residues. V was pared by 4 bases and J by 1 base, with 16 bases between. CDR1 is DFQATT, CDR2 SNEGSKA, per germline (reference sequence). CDR3 in DNA: TGCAGTGCTATTGTGACTAGGAGGGCCCAAGAGACCCAGTACTTC. Its translation is CSAIVTRRAQETQYF.

Many counts were recorded for this clonotype. V is TRBV7-2 and J is TRBJ1-2; D ambiguous. This CDR3 spans 12 amino acids. V lost 1 base to trimming and J lost 4 bases, with 4 bases between them. CDR1 is SGHTA, CDR2 FQGNSA, per germline. The CDR3 sequence: CASSLDRYGYTF. The CDR3 DNA reads TGTGCCAGCAGCTTAGATCGCTATGGCTACACCTTC.

The chain links TRBV25-1 to TRBJ2-3; TRBD2 aligns across 12 bases. The germline gives CDR1 MGHDK, CDR2 SYGVNS. The CDR3 has 16 amino acids. V trimming: 3 bases; J trimming: 2 bases; junction bases outside the gene matches: 3. The CDR3 sequence: CASSERTSGNTDTQYF. CDR3 coding DNA: TGTGCCAGCAGTGAGCGGACTAGCGGGAACACAGATACGCAGTATTTT.

This clonotype appeared a few times. CDR3 loop: CSASRGTAYGYTF. The CDR3 DNA is TGCAGTGCTAGTCGCGGGACAGCCTATGGCTACACCTTC. The gene calls are TRBV20-1 and TRBJ1-2; 7 nucleotides match TRBD1. The germline CDR1 and CDR2 sequences are DFQATT and SNEGSKA (reference sequence). Trimming took 3 bases from V and 4 from J; bases not matched to a gene: 5. The CDR3 length is 13 residues.

This clonotype was picked up many times. The chain joins TRBV4-3 to TRBJ1-1; tentatively, D is TRBD1 (6 bases). CDR1 and CDR2 from the germline V gene are LGHNA and YSLEER. This CDR3 contains 15 residues. The V end lost 3 bases, the J end lost 6 bases, and 17 bases lay between the germline ends. The CDR3 nucleotides are TGCGCCAGCAGCCAGGGGCAAAGGGGGGTCCCTGAAGCTTTCTTT. This sequence encodes CASSQGQRGVPEAFF.

The CDR3 here is CASSIRTGGNYGYTF. CDR3 bases: TGTGCCAGTAGTATCCGGACAGGGGGTAACTATGGCTACACCTTC. The chain recombines TRBV19 with TRBJ1-2; 10 bases fit TRBD1. Germline V lookup: CDR1 LNHDA, CDR2 SQIVND (reference sequence). This CDR3 has 15 amino acids. J gave up 1 base and V 3 bases, and 2 bases lay outside the gene matches.

The chain couples TRBV5-1 to TRBJ2-3, with D uncertain. Germline-derived CDR1 and CDR2 are SGHRS and YFSETQ. V was cut by 0 bases and J by 2 bases, with 7 bases left in between. This CDR3 is 14 amino acids long. CDR3 sequence: CASSLVRDTDTQYF. The DNA of the CDR3 is TGCGCCAGCAGCTTGGTTAGGGACACAGATACGCAGTATTTT.

This sequence joins TRBV4-2 and TRBJ1-2; 7 positions match TRBD1. Per germline, CDR1 LGHNA and CDR2 YNFKEQ. J was trimmed by 3 bases and V by 1 base; bases with no gene match: 14. The CDR3 sequence is 18 residues long. The CDR3 spells CASSQGTGAGSSDYGYTF. The CDR3 nucleotides are TGTGCCAGCAGCCAAGGGACAGGAGCGGGGTCGTCGGACTATGGCTACACCTTC.

The V gene is TRBV5-6, the J gene TRBJ2-5; possibly TRBD1 or TRBD2 for D (5 bases each). The V gene lost 3 bases and the J gene lost 4 bases, with 10 bases spanning the gap. Germline-derived CDR1 and CDR2 are SGHDT and YYEEEE. The CDR3 length is 13 residues. CDR3 sequence: CASSWGWGETQYF. CDR3 sequence (DNA): TGTGCCAGCAGCTGGGGGTGGGGAGAGACCCAGTACTTC. Supplemented by reference TRBV5-6 and TRBJ2-5, the full variable domain reads DAGVTQSPTHLIKTRGQQVTLRCSPKSGHDTVSWYQQALGQGPQFIFQYYEEEERQRGNFPDRFSGHQFPNYSSELNVNALLLGDSALYLCASSWGWGETQYFGPGTRLLVL.

In nucleotides, the CDR3 is TGTGCCAGCAGTTTATGGGACTCCTACACAGATACGCAGTATTTT. Translated: CASSLWDSYTDTQYF. The V and J genes are TRBV27 and TRBJ2-3; tentative D call: TRBD2 (6 bases). Germline lookup yields CDR1 MNHEY and CDR2 SMNVEV (reference sequence). Trimming pared 1 base from V and 2 bases from J, leaving 10 bases between. The CDR3 spans 15 residues.

The chain employs TRBV27 and TRBJ2-4, with TRBD1 matching 9 bases. The CDR3 sequence is 18 residues long. Germline loops: CDR1 MNHEY, CDR2 SMNVEV (reference sequence). After removal of 1 base from V and 5 bases from J, the junction contained 12 bases not matched to a gene. The CDR3 DNA reads as TGTGCCAGCAGTTTATGGTACGCCGGGACAGGGAGAGAAAACATTCAGTACTTC. Its translation: CASSLWYAGTGRENIQYF.

This clonotype was seen a handful of times. The chain uses TRBV5-1 and TRBJ2-7; the D gene is possibly TRBD2 (6 bases). V was cut by 7 bases and J by 2 bases, with 16 bases left in between. The CDR3 length is 14 residues. CDR1 is SGHRS and CDR2 is YFSETQ in the germline V gene. The CDR3 DNA reads TGCGCCAGCGCGAGTCGGTGGGGGGCCTACGAGCAGTACTTC. This encodes CASASRWGAYEQYF.

The rearrangement uses TRBV10-3 and TRBJ2-6; no definite D call. Trimming left V 5 bases short and J 7 bases short, with 9 bases between. CDR1 ENHRY and CDR2 SYGVKD come from the germline V gene. The CDR3 spans 13 residues. The CDR3 DNA sequence: TGTGCCATCAGTAACCTGGGTGCCAACGTCCTGACTTTC. It specifies CAISNLGANVLTF.

The sample holds a few counts of this clonotype. This chain connects TRBV6-1 to TRBJ2-4; 10 nucleotides line up with TRBD1. With V trimmed by 2 bases and J by 9 bases, 19 bases remained unmatched. CDR3 length: 19 amino acids. Germline V gene data show CDR1 as MNHNS and CDR2 as SASEGT. Here the CDR3 DNA reads TGTGCCAGCAGTGAACTGATATCCACTGCGGGACAGGGGATGGGCATTCAGTACTTC. It codes for CASSELISTAGQGMGIQYF.

Only a few counts were recorded for this clonotype. The rearrangement uses TRBV21-1 and TRBJ2-5; the table's TRBD1 call for D was not verified on the DNA. TRBV21-1 is reported as a pseudogene. The CDR3 covers 17 residues. The CDR3 nucleotides are TGTGCCAGCAGCAAAGAAGGCCGGGACCCATTTCAAGAGACCCAGTACTTC. This sequence encodes CASSKEGRDPFQETQYF.

This clonotype has only a few counts. The chain combines TRBV7-3 with TRBJ1-4, with TRBD1 matching 7 bases. With 5 bases clipped from V and 6 bases from J, the junction kept 6 bases outside the gene matches. The CDR3 runs to 14 residues. From germline, CDR1 is SGHTA and CDR2 FQGTGA. CDR3 region: CASSGTGADEKLFF. The DNA of the CDR3 is TGTGCCAGCAGCGGAACAGGGGCAGATGAAAAACTGTTTTTT.

This clonotype was seen a handful of times. This chain joins TRBV11-2 and TRBJ2-4; D perhaps matches TRBD1 (6 bases). Trimming removed 1 base from V and 2 bases from J, with 18 bases in between. CDR1 and CDR2 (germline): SGHAT, FQNNGV. This CDR3 comprises 18 residues. The CDR3 coding sequence is TGTGCCAGCAGCTTAGGTCCTTTGTATGGGGGCCCCAAAAACATTCAGTACTTC. It specifies CASSLGPLYGGPKNIQYF.

This clonotype has only a few counts. V usage is TRBV27 and J usage is TRBJ2-2; the D call may be TRBD1 or TRBD2 (5 bases each). CDR1 is MNHEY and CDR2 is SMNVEV in the germline V gene (reference sequence). The V end was cut by 5 bases, the J end by 2 bases, with 21 bases between. CDR3 length: 18 residues. In DNA form, the CDR3 reads TGTGCCAGCAGTCGTGGGGACGAGCTGGGTCTTAACACCGGGGAGCTGTTTTTT. This gives the protein CASSRGDELGLNTGELFF.

This clonotype was detected only a few times. The chain links TRBV12-3 or TRBV12-4 to TRBJ2-5; D call uncertain. V was pared by 1 base and J by 7 bases, with 13 bases between. The CDR3 runs to 14 residues. This chain's CDR3 is CASSLGHASSTQYF. DNA for the CDR3: TGTGCCAGCAGTTTAGGACACGCCTCGTCGACCCAGTACTTC.

The rearrangement uses TRBV5-4 and TRBJ2-2; D uncertain. The germline V gene encodes CDR1 SGHNT and CDR2 YYREEE (reference sequence). Trimming took 0 bases from V and 0 from J, leaving 9 bases between them. The CDR3 spans 16 residues. This CDR3 is CASSLDPRSNTGELFF. The CDR3 region has the DNA TGTGCCAGCAGCTTGGATCCTCGATCGAACACCGGGGAGCTGTTTTTT.

This clonotype was found a few times. The chain uses TRBV5-1 and TRBJ2-2, with D tentatively TRBD2 (5 bases). This CDR3 has 16 residues. V shed 0 bases and J shed 4 bases, with 13 bases lying between them. Germline V gene data show CDR1 as SGHRS and CDR2 as YFSETQ. CDR3 amino acids: CASSLAEGSGTGELFF. The CDR3 DNA reads TGCGCCAGCAGCTTGGCCGAGGGTTCGGGCACCGGGGAGCTGTTTTTT.